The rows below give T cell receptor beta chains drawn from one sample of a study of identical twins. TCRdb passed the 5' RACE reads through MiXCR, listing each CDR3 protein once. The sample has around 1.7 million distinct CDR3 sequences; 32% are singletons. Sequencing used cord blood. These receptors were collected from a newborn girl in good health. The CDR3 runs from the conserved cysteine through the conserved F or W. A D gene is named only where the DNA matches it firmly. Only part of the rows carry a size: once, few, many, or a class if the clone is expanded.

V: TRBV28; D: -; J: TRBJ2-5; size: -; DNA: TGTGCCAGCAGACAGACACAAGAGACCCAGTACTTC; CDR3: CASRQTQETQYF
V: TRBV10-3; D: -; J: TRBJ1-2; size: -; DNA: TGTGCCATCAGTGATCAGGGTATCTATGGCTACACCTTC; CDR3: CAISDQGIYGYTF
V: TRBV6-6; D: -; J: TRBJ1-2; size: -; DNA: TGTGCCAGCAGTTACTCCCGGGGTGGGGGTGGCTACACCTTC; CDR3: CASSYSRGGGGYTF
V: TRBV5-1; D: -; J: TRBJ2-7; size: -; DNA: TGCGCCAGCAGCGTCGCACTAAAACAGGAGTCCTACGAGCAGTACTTC; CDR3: CASSVALKQESYEQYF
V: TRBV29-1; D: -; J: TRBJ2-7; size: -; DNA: TGCAGCGTTGAAGATCAGAGCGCCTCCTACAATGAGCAGTACTTC; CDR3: CSVEDQSASYNEQYF
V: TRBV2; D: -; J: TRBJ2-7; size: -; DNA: TGTGCCAGCAGTGAAACCCCTCCGGACGAGCAGTACTTC; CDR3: CASSETPPDEQYF
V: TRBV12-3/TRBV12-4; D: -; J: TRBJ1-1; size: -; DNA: TGTGCCAGCAGCAGGGGTTCTGAAGCTTTCTTT; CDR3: CASSRGSEAFF
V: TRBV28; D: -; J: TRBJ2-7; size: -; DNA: TGTGCCAGCAGTCCTCTATACAATGAGCAGTACTTC; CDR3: CASSPLYNEQYF
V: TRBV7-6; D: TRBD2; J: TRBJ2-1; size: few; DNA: TGTGCCAGCAGCTTTTATAGCGGGGAAAGTTCCTACAATGAGCAGTTCTTC; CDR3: CASSFYSGESSYNEQFF
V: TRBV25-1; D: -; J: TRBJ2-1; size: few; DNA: TGTGCCAGCAGTGTCTCCTACGAGCAGTTCTTC; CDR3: CASSVSYEQFF
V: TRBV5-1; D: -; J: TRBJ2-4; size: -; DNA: TGCGCCAGCAGCCCCCTGGAGCCGAGAAACATTCAGTACTTC; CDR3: CASSPLEPRNIQYF
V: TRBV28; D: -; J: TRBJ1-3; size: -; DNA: TGTGCCAGCAGTCCGGGGAGCGCTAACTCTGGAAACACCATATATTTT; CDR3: CASSPGSANSGNTIYF
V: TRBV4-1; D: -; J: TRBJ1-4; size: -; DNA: TGCGCCAGCAGACTATTACAGGGCACTAATGAAAAACTGTTTTTT; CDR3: CASRLLQGTNEKLFF
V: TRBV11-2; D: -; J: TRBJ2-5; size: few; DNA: TGTGCCAGCAGCTTAACGGTAAACCAAGAGACCCAGTACTTC; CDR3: CASSLTVNQETQYF
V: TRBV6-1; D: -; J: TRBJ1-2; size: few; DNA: TGTGCCAGCAGTGAAGCGCTGGGGAATAACTATGGCTACACCTTC; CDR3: CASSEALGNNYGYTF
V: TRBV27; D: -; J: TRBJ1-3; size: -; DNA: TGTGCCAGCAGTTATCGCAGAAGCTCTGGAAACACCATATATTTT; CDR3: CASSYRRSSGNTIYF
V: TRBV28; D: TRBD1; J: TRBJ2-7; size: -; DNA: TGTGCCAGCACTTTGACAGGGGCCTACGAGCGGTACTTC; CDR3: CASTLTGAYERYF
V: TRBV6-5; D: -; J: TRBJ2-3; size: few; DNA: TGTGCCAGCAGTTACAATCCTAGCCCCTTTAGCACAGATACGCAGTATTTT; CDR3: CASSYNPSPFSTDTQYF
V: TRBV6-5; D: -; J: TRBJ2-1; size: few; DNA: TGTGCCAGCAGTTCCTATGAGCAGTTCTTC; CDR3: CASSSYEQFF
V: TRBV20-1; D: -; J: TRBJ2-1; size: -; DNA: TGCAGTGCTAGAGATCATCCCGGGGGCCCTTACAATGAGCAGTTCTTC; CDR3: CSARDHPGGPYNEQFF
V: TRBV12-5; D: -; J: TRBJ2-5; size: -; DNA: TGTGCTAGTGCCTTGAGGCAGGACTCCTACAATGAGCAGTACTTC; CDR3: CASALRQDSYNEQYF
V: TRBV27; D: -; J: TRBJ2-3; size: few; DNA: TGTGCCAGCAGTTTATTTTGGGGGGTTGGAGATACGCAGTATTTT; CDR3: CASSLFWGVGDTQYF
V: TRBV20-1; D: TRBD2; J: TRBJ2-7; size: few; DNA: TGCAGTGCTAGAGGACTAGCGGTCCGAACAAGCTCCTACGAGCAGTACTTC; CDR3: CSARGLAVRTSSYEQYF
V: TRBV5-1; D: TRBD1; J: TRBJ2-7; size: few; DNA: TGCGCCAGCAGATCCGGACAGGACCCGTTTCTTATCTCCTACGAGCAGTACTTC; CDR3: CASRSGQDPFLISYEQYF
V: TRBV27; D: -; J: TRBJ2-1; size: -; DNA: TGTGCCAGCAGTTGGGTGGGCGGTGAGCAGTTCTTC; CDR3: CASSWVGGEQFF
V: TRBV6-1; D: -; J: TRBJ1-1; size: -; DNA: TGTGCCAGCCGAAGGGAATCGGACACTGAAGCTTTCTTT; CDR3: CASRRESDTEAFF
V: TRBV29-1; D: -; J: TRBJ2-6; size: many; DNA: TGCAGCCCCGCTGGGGCCAACGTCCTGACTTTC; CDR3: CSPAGANVLTF
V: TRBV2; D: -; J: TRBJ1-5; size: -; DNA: TGTGCCAGCAAGGGGGACCAAGGCAATCAGCCCCAGCATTTT; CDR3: CASKGDQGNQPQHF
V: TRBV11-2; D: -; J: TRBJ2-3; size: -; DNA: TGTGCCAGCAGCGGTCAGACAGCGGTGGGCACAGATACGCAGTATTTT; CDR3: CASSGQTAVGTDTQYF
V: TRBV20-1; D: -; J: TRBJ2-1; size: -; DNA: TGCAGTGCTAGTCGGACCGTCCGCGGGAATGAGCAGTTCTTC; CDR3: CSASRTVRGNEQFF
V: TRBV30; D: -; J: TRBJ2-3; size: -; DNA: TGTGCCTGGAGCGCCGGGCCTACGCAGTATTTT; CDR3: CAWSAGPTQYF
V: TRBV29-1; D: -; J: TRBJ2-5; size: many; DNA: TGCAGCGTTGAAGCGTCCTCCTGGCAAAGGGAGCAGTACTTC; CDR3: CSVEASSWQREQYF
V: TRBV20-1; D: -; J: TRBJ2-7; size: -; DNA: TGCAGTGCTAGTTTACCAGGGTCCTCCTACGAGCAGTACTTC; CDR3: CSASLPGSSYEQYF
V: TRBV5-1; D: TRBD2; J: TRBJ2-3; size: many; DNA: TGCGCCAGCAGCTCGGGGACTAGCGGGGGCAGCACAGATACGCAGTATTTT; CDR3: CASSSGTSGGSTDTQYF
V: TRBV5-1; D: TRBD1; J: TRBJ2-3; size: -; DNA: TGCGCCAGCAGCTTGAGGACAGGGGGCGCCGAAGATACGCAGTATTTT; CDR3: CASSLRTGGAEDTQYF
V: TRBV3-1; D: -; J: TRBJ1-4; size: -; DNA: TGTGCCAGCATCCATAGGGAAGCTAATGAAAAACTGTTTTTT; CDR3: CASIHREANEKLFF
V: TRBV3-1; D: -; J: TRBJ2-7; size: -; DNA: TGTGCCAGCAGCCCGACTAGTTTGGCCTACGAGCAGTACTTC; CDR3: CASSPTSLAYEQYF
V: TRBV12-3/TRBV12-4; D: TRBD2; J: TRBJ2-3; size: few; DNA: TGTGCCAGCAGATCTCGAGGGACTAGCATAGCAGATACGCAGTATTTT; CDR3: CASRSRGTSIADTQYF
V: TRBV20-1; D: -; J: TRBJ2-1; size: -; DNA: TGCAGTGCTACCCCGGACAGGACTATTAACAATGAGCAGTTCTTC; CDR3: CSATPDRTINNEQFF
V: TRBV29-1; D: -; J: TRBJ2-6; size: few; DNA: TGCAGCGTTGAAGTAACCGGGTTGCGGGTCCTGACTTTC; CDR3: CSVEVTGLRVLTF
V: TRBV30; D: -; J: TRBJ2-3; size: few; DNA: TGTGCCCTCACCTCCCAGTGGGTGACGACAGATACGCAGTATTTT; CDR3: CALTSQWVTTDTQYF
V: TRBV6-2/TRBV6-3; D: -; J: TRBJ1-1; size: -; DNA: TGTGCCAGCAGTTTTAGTCTTCCAACTGAAGCTTTCTTT; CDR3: CASSFSLPTEAFF
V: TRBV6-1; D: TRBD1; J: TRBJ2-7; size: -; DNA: TGTGCCAGCAGCCGAGGGAACAGGGGTACAGGCTCCTACAATGAGCAGTACTTC; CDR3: CASSRGNRGTGSYNEQYF
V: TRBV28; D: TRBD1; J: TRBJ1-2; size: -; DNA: TGTGCCAGCAAAAAAAAGGGGGCGGAATACTATGGCTACACCTTC; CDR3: CASKKKGAEYYGYTF
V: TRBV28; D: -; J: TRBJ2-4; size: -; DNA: TGTGCCAGCAGTTTCCGCCCGAGAGCGGCCAAAAACATTCAGTACTTC; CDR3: CASSFRPRAAKNIQYF
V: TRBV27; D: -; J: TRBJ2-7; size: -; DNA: TGTGCCAGCAGTTTATCGGGAAGACAGGGAGGCGAGCAGTACTTC; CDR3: CASSLSGRQGGEQYF
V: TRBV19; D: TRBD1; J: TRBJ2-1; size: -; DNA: TGTGCCAGTAGTGAGGGACAGATGGCTGAGCAGTTCTTC; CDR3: CASSEGQMAEQFF
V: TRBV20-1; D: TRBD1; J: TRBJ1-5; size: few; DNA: TGCAGTGCTAGGGAGACAGGGGGCAATCAGCCCCAGCATTTT; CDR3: CSARETGGNQPQHF
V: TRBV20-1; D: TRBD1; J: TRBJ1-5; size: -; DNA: TGCAGTGCTAGAGAGCATCGGGACAGGGGAAATCAGCCCCAGCATTTT; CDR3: CSAREHRDRGNQPQHF
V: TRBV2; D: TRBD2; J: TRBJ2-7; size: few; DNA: TGTGCCAGCGCCCCTCTAGCGGGATTCTACGAGCAGTACTTC; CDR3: CASAPLAGFYEQYF
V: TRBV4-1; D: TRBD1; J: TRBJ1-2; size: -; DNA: TGCGCCAGCAGCCAAGGGATACGGGACAGGGGGCTTGGCTACACCTTC; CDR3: CASSQGIRDRGLGYTF